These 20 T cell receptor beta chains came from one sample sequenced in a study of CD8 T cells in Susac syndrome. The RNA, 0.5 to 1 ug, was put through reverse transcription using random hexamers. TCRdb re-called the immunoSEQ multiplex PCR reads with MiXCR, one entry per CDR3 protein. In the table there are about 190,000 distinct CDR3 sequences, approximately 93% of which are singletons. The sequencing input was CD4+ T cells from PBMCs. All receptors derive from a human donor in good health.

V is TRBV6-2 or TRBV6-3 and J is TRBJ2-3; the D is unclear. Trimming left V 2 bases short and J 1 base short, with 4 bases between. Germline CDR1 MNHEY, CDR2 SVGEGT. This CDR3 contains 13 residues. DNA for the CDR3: TGTGCCAGCAGTTACAGGCGCACAGATACGCAGTATTTT. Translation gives CASSYRRTDTQYF.

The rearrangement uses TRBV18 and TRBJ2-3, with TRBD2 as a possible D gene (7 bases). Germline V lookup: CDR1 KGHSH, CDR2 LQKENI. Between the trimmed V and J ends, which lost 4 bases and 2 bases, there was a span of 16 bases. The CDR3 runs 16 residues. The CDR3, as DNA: TGTGCCAGCTCACTCTCACGGGGGGCCCTCACAGATACGCAGTATTTT. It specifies CASSLSRGALTDTQYF.

The CDR3: CASSHPDSNEKLFF. DNA for the CDR3: TGTGCCAGCAGCCACCCGGACAGTAATGAAAAACTGTTTTTT. The V call is TRBV3-1, the J call TRBJ1-4, with D perhaps TRBD1 (6 bases). Deletions cut 3 bases from V and 4 bases from J, with 9 bases between. Germline-derived CDR1 and CDR2 are LGHDT and YNNKEL (reference sequence). The CDR3 contains 14 residues.

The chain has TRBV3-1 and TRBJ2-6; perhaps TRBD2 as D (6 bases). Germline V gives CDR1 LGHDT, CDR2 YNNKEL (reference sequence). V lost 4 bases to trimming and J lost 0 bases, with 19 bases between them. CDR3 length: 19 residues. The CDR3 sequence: CASSPRVSGPFSGANVLTF. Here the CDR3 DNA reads TGTGCCAGCAGCCCCCGGGTTAGCGGTCCTTTCTCTGGGGCCAACGTCCTGACTTTC.

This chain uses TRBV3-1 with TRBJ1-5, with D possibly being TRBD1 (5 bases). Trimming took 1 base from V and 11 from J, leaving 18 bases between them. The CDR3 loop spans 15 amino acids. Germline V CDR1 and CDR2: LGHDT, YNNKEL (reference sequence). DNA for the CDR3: TGTGCCAGCAGCCAAGGGGCGGCTGGGGGTATTGCCCAGCATTTT. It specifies CASSQGAAGGIAQHF.

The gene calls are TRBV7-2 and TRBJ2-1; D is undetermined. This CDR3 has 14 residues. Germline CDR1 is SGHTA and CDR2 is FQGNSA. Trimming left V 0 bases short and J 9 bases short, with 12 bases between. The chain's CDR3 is CASSLATGLGEQFF. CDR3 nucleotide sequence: TGTGCCAGCAGCTTAGCAACTGGTCTTGGTGAGCAGTTCTTC.

The CDR3 bases are TGCGCCAGCAACTTCGACAGTGGCTATGGCTACACCTTC. Translated: CASNFDSGYGYTF. The genes are TRBV5-1 and TRBJ1-2, with D maybe TRBD1 (5 bases). CDR3 length: 13 amino acids. CDR1 and CDR2 (germline): SGHRS, YFSETQ. The V and J ends lost 6 bases and 4 bases respectively, with 13 bases between them.

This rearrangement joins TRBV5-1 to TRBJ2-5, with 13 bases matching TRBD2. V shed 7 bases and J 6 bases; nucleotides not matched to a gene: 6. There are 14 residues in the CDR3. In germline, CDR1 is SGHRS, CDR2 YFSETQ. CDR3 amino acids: CASATSGGAKTQYF. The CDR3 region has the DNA TGCGCCAGCGCAACTAGCGGGGGGGCGAAGACCCAGTACTTC.

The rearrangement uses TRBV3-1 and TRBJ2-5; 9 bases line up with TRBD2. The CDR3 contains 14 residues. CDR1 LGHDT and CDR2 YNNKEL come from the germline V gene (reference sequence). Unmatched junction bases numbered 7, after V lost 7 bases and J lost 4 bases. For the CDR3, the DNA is TGTGCCAGCAACGTGGGACTAGCCGGAGAGACCCAGTACTTC. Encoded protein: CASNVGLAGETQYF.

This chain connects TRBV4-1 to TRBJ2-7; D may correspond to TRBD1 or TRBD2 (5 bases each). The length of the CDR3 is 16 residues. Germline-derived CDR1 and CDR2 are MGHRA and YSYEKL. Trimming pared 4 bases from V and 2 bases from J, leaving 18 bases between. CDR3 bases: TGCGCCAGCAGCCGAGGCGAGGGACGCCCGGCCTACGAGCAGTACTTC. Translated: CASSRGEGRPAYEQYF.

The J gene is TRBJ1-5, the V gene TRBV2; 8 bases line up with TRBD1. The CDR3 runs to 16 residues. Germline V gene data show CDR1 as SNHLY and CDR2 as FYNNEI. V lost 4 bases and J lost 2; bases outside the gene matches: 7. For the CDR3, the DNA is TGTGCCAGCAGTGTGCATCAGGGGGCCGGCAATCAGCCCCAGCATTTT. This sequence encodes CASSVHQGAGNQPQHF.

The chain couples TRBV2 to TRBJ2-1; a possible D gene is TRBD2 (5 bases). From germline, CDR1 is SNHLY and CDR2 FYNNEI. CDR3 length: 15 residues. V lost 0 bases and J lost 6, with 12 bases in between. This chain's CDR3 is CASSEARGSGNEQFF. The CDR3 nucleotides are TGTGCCAGCAGTGAAGCGCGAGGGTCTGGCAATGAGCAGTTCTTC. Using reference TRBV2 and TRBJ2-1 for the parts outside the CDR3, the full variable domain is EPEVTQTPSHQVTQMGQEVILRCVPISNHLYFYWYRQILGQKVEFLVSFYNNEISEKSEIFDDQFSVERPDGSNFTLKIRSTKLEDSAMYFCASSEARGSGNEQFFGPGTRLTVL.

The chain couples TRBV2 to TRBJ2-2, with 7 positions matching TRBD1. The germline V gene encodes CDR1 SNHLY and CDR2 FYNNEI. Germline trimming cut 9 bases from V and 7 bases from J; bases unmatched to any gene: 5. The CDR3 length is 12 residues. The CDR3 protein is CASTGDVGELFF. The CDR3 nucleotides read TGTGCCAGTACAGGGGATGTCGGGGAGCTGTTTTTT.

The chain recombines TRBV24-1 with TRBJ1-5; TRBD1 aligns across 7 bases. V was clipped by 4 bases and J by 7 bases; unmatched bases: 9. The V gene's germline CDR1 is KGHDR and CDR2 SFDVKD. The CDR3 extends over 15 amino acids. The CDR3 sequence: CATSDRQGNSQPQHF. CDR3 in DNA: TGTGCCACCAGTGACCGACAGGGAAACTCCCAGCCCCAGCATTTT.

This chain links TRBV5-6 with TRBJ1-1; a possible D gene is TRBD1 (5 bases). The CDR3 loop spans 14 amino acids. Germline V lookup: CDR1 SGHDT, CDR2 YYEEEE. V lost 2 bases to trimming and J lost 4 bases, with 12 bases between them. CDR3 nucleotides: TGTGCCAGCAGCTTAGGACATTTAATCACTGAAGCTTTCTTT. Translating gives CASSLGHLITEAFF.

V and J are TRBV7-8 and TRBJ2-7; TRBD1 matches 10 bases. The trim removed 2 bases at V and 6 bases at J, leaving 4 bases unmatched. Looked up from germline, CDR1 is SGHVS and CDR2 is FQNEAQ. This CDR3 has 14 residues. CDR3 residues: CASSLKGTGAEQYV. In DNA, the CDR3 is TGTGCCAGCAGCTTAAAGGGGACAGGGGCCGAGCAGTACGTC.

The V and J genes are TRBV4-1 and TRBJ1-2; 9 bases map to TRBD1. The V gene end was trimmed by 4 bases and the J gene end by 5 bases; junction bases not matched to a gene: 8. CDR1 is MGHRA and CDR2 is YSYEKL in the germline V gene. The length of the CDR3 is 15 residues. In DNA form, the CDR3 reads TGCGCCAGCAGCCGGGACAGGGACCTCCTATATGGCTACACCTTC. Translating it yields CASSRDRDLLYGYTF.

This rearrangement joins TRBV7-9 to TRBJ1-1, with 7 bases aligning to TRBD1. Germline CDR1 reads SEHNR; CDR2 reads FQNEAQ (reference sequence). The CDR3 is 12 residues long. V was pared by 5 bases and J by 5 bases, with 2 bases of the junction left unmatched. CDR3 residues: CASSDRDTEAFF. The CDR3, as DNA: TGTGCCAGCAGCGACAGGGATACTGAAGCTTTCTTT. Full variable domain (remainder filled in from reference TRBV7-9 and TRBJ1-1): DTGVSQNPRHKITKRGQNVTFRCDPISEHNRLYWYRQTLGQGPEFLTYFQNEAQLEKSRLLSDRFSAERPKGSFSTLEIQRTEQGDSAMYLCASSDRDTEAFFGQGTRLTVV.

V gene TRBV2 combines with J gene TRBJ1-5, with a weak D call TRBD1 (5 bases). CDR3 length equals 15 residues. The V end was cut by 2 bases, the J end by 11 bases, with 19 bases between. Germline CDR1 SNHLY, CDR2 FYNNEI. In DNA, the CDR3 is TGTGCCAGCAGTGAACAACGGGGGAAGGCTTCGACCCAGCATTTT. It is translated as CASSEQRGKASTQHF. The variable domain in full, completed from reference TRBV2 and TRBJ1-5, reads EPEVTQTPSHQVTQMGQEVILRCVPISNHLYFYWYRQILGQKVEFLVSFYNNEISEKSEIFDDQFSVERPDGSNFTLKIRSTKLEDSAMYFCASSEQRGKASTQHFGDGTRLSIL.

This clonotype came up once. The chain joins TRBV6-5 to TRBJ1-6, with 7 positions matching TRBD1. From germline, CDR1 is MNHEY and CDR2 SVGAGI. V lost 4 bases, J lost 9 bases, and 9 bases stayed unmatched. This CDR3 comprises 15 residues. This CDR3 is CASSSQGRISSPLHF. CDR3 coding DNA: TGTGCCAGCAGTTCACAGGGGCGAATTAGTTCACCCCTCCACTTT.